The clone carrying this T cell receptor beta chain has just a few counts. The antigen is undetermined. The record originates from a study of T cell repertoires in cytomegalovirus infection. Study-level background: Selection of CMV epitopes for the study included recently identified HLA-C-restricted and well-studied HLA-B-restricted ones. TCR beta signatures that were public indicated CMV infection and matching HLA type.

General observations from the study: Ex vivo responses were dominated by HLA-C-restricted CMV-specific TCR beta clonotypes. Based on cumulative public TCR beta family frequency, carriers of CMV plus the relevant HLA were identified.

Germline trimming cut 7 bases from V and 5 bases from J; bases unmatched to any gene: 12. Germline lookup yields CDR1 MNHEY and CDR2 SMNVEV (reference sequence). The length of the CDR3 is 16 residues. TCRdb used MiXCR to reprocess the reads, holding one entry per CDR3 protein. The data show about 770,000 distinct CDR3 sequences, around 29% seen once. The chain has TRBV27 and TRBJ2-1; 9 nucleotides agree with TRBD1. The starting material was cultured CD8+ T cells from PBMCs, obtained from culture after CMV antigen stimulation. The source is a human donor in good health (CMV status not recorded). Some clones in this sample may be carry-over from other donors' samples. CDR3 sequence (DNA): TGTGCCAGCATACCCTCGGGACAGGGAATCCACAATGAGCAGTTCTTC. This gives the protein CASIPSGQGIHNEQFF.